The clone carrying this T cell receptor beta chain has a single count. Its antigen is unidentified. Sequenced by immunoSEQ multiplex PCR; TCRdb stores in-frame clones only, minus some. The sample has around 120,000 clones, about nine tenths seen once; the top ten hold more than 13%. The data were taken from a study of T cell responses to AZD1222 COVID-19 vaccine. Study-wide context: Second-dose intervals of approximately 4 or approximately 12 weeks were pooled. The study's findings and limits: Close to half of all spike-specific TCRs reportedly target regions of the variants that are unmutated. Spike-spanning, vaccine-associated CD4 TCRs were dominant at 160-218 and 743-854.

The sequence was collected from an adult in good health. Here the sequenced sample was peripheral blood, taken on day 0 of AZD1222 vaccination.

The CDR3 spells CASSIGTGTGSYEQYF. The CDR3 DNA follows: TGTGCCAGCAGTATCGGTACCGGGACAGGGTCCTACGAGCAGTACTTC. J is TRBJ2-7 and V is TRBV27; 9 nucleotides line up with TRBD1. The CDR3 runs to 16 residues. V trimming: 5 bases; J trimming: 1 base; junction bases outside the gene matches: 9. Germline V lookup: CDR1 MNHEY, CDR2 SMNVEV (reference sequence).